This is a list of T cell receptor beta chains from one sample in a study of blood T cell repertoires in COVID-19. The assay was immunoSEQ multiplex PCR, and TCRdb's table has in-frame clones only and misses some. The repertoire holds 80,000 to 95,000 clones, with around 86% as singletons. The material sequenced was peripheral blood. Receptors were obtained from a man older than 75 with acute or convalescent COVID-19. Each CDR3 is given with its conserved first and last residue. A D gene is named only where the DNA matches it firmly. Clone size is not always given. Where it is, it says once, few, many or a class for expanded clones.

CASSLGGGKSSYNEQFF	TGCGCCAGCAGCTTGGGGGGCGGGAAGAGCTCCTACAATGAGCAGTTCTTC	NA	NA	TRBV5-1	TRBJ2-1	17
CASSWTSGRLNEQFF	TGTGCCAGCAGCTGGACTAGCGGGAGGTTAAATGAGCAGTTCTTC	TRBD2	NA	TRBV11-3	TRBJ2-1	15
CASSPARFQAFF	TGTGCCAGCAGCCCTGCCCGGTTTCAAGCTTTCTTT	NA	NA	TRBV28	TRBJ1-1	12
CASRGTGQLYEQYF	TGTGCCAGCAGGGGGACGGGACAGCTTTACGAGCAGTACTTC	TRBD1	few	TRBV6-5	TRBJ2-7	14
CASSSRRGVREQYF	TGTGCCAGCAGCTCTCGCAGGGGAGTACGGGAGCAGTACTTC	NA	NA	TRBV2	TRBJ2-7	14
CASSFSGTGNTGELFF	TGTGCCAGCAGCTTTTCCGGGACAGGGAACACCGGGGAGCTGTTTTTT	TRBD1	NA	TRBV7-3	TRBJ2-2	16
CASSPGGTGYYGYTF	TGCGCCAGCAGCCCTGGAGGGACAGGGTACTATGGCTACACCTTC	TRBD1	NA	TRBV5-1	TRBJ1-2	15
CASSLRNYGYTF	TGTGCCAGCAGCTTACGGAACTATGGCTACACCTTC	NA	NA	TRBV7-9	TRBJ1-2	12
CASSSPQGGTYEQYF	TGTGCCAGCAGCTCGCCACAGGGGGGGACCTACGAGCAGTACTTC	NA	NA	TRBV7-2	TRBJ2-7	15
CASSDRTVSYEQYF	TGTGCCAGCAGTGATCGGACAGTCTCCTACGAGCAGTACTTC	NA	NA	TRBV28	TRBJ2-7	14
CSVGTSGSGPGELFF	TGCAGCGTTGGGACTAGCGGGAGTGGGCCCGGGGAGCTGTTTTTT	TRBD2	NA	TRBV29-1	TRBJ2-2	15
CASSPGTGALPQHF	TGTGCCAGCAGTCCCGGGACAGGGGCTCTTCCCCAGCATTTT	TRBD1	NA	TRBV6-5	TRBJ1-5	14
CASSGLQIHSYNEQFF	TGTGCCAGTAGTGGACTCCAGATTCACTCCTACAATGAGCAGTTCTTC	NA	NA	TRBV19	TRBJ2-1	16
CASAPAGFQETQYF	TGTGCCAGCGCCCCGGCGGGCTTCCAAGAGACCCAGTACTTC	NA	once	TRBV5-4	TRBJ2-5	14
CAISGGLAGINEQFF	TGTGCCATCAGTGGGGGACTAGCGGGAATCAATGAGCAGTTCTTC	TRBD2	once	TRBV10-3	TRBJ2-1	15
CASSWDLAVGNEQYF	TGTGCCAGTAGTTGGGATCTAGCGGTCGGTAACGAGCAGTACTTC	TRBD2	NA	TRBV19	TRBJ2-7	15